Shown below are 3 T cell receptor beta chains from a single sample sequenced in a study of regulatory T cells in long-lasting Graves disease. Time point given: newly diagnosed GD, antithyroid drugs for less than 3 months. Scientists built the TCR library using RNA that was extracted from PBMCs. In building TCR beta libraries, iRepertoire HTBI primers were used together with Arm-PCR of CDR3 regions. One entry per CDR3 protein, called by TCRdb with MiXCR from the multiplex PCR reads. The sample consists of some 320,000 distinct CDR3 sequences, about 18% of them appearing once. Sequenced material: peripheral blood mononuclear cells (PBMCs), taken at new diagnosis, from a patient treated with antithyroid drugs. The receptors originated from a female donor with Graves disease.

This sequence joins TRBV4-2 and TRBJ2-1, with D possibly being TRBD2 (6 bases). This CDR3 has 16 residues. CDR1 is LGHNA and CDR2 is YNFKEQ in the germline V gene. V was trimmed by 0 bases and J by 4 bases, leaving 13 bases between them. CDR3 sequence (DNA): TGTGCCAGCAGCCAAGATGCGGTAGCGGCTTACAATGAGCAGTTCTTC. The encoded protein is CASSQDAVAAYNEQFF.

This chain connects TRBV30 to TRBJ1-2; no clear D gene. V shed 0 bases and J shed 3 bases, with 5 bases lying between them. This CDR3 comprises 12 residues. Germline assignment: CDR1 GTSNPN and CDR2 SVGIG (reference sequence). The CDR3 sequence: CAWSVQDYGYTF. CDR3 nucleotides: TGTGCCTGGAGTGTGCAGGACTATGGCTACACCTTC. Based on the CDR3 plus reference TRBV30 and TRBJ1-2, the full variable domain is SQTIHQWPATLVQPVGSPLSLECTVEGTSNPNLYWYRQAAGRGLQLLFYSVGIGQISSEVPQNLSASRPQDRQFILSSKKLLLSDSGFYLCAWSVQDYGYTFGSGTRLTVV.

This clonotype was seen ten or more times. The chain's CDR3 is CSVGRSNTEAFF. CDR3 nucleotides: TGCAGCGTTGGACGGTCGAACACTGAAGCTTTCTTT. The rearrangement uses TRBV29-1 and TRBJ1-1; D unclear. The CDR3 sequence is 12 residues long. Germline V gene sequence: CDR1 SQVTM, CDR2 ANQGSEA. Trimming removed 4 bases at V and 1 base at J, with 7 bases between. Filled out from reference TRBV29-1 and TRBJ1-1, the complete variable domain reads SAVISQKPSRDICQRGTSLTIQCQVDSQVTMMFWYRQQPGQSLTLIATANQGSEATYESGFVIDKFPISRPNLTFSTLTVSNMSPEDSSIYLCSVGRSNTEAFFGQGTRLTVV.